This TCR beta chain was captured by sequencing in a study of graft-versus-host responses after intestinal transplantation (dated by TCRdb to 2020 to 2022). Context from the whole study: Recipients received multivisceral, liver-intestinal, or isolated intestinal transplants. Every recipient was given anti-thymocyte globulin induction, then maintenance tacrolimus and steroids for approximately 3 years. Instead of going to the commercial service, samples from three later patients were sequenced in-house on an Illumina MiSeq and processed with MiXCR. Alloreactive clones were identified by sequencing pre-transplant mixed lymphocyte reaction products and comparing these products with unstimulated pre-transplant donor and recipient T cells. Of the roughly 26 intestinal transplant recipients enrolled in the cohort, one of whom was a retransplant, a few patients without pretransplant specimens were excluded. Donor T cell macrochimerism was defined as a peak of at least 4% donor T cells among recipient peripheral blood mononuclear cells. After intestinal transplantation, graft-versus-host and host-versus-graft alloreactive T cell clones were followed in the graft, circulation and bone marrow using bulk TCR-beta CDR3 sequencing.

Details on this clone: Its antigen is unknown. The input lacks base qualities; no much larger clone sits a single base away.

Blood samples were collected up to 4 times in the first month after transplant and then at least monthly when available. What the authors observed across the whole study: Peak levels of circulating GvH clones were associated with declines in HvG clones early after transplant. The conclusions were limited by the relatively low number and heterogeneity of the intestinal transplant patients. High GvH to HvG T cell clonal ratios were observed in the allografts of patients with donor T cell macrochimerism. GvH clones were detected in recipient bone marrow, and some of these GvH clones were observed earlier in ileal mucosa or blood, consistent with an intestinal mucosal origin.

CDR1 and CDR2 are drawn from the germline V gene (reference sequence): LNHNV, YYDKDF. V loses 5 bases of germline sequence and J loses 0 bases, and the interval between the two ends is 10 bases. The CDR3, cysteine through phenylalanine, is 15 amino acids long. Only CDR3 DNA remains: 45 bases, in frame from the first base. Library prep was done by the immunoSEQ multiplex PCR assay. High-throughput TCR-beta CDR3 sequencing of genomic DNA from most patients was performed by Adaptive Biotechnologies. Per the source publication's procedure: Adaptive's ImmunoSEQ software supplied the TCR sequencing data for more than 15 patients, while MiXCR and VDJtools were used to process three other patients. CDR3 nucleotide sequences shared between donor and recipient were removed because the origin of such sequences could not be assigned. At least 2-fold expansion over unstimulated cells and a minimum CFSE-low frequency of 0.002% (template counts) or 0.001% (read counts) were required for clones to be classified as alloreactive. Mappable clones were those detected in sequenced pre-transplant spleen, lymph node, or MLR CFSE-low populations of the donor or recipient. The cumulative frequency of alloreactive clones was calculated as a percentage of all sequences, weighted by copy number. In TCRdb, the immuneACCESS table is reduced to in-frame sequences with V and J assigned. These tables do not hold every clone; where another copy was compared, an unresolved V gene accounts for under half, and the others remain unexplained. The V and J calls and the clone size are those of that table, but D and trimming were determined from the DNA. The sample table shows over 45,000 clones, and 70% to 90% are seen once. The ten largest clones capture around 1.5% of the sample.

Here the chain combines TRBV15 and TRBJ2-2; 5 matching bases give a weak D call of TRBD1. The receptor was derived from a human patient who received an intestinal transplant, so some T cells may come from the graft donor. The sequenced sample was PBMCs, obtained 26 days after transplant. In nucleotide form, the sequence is TGTGCCACCAGCCCCCAGACAGCGAACACCGGGGAGCTGTTTTTT. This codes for CATSPQTANTGELFF. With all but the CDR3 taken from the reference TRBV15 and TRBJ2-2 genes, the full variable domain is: DAMVIQNPRYQVTQFGKPVTLSCSQTLNHNVMYWYQQKSSQAPKLLFHYYDKDFNNEADTPDNFQSRRPNTSFCFLDIRSPGLGDTAMYLCATSPQTANTGELFFGEGSRLTVL.